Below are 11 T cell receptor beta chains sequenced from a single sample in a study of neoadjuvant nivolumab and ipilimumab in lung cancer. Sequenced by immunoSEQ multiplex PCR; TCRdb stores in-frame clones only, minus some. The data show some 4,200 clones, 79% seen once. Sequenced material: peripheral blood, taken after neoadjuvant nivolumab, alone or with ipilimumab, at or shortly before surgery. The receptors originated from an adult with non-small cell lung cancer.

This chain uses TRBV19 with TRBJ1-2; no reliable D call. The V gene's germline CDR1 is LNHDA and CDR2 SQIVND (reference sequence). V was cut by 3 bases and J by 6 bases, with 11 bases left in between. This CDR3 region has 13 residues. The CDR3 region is CASSMDETHGYTF. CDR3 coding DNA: TGTGCCAGTAGTATGGATGAGACGCATGGCTACACCTTC.

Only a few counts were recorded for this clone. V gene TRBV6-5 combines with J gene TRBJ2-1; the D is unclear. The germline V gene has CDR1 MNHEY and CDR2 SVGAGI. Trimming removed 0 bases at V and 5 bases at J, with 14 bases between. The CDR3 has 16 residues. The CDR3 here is CASSYSTAPRNNEQFF. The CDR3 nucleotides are TGTGCCAGCAGTTACTCGACGGCCCCGCGGAACAATGAGCAGTTCTTC.

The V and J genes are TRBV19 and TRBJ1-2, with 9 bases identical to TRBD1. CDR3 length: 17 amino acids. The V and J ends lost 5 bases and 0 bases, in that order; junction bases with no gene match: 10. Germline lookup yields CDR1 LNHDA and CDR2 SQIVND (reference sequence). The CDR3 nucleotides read TGTGCCAGTAGTTCGGCGGGACAGGGCACAGCTAACTATGGCTACACCTTC. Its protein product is CASSSAGQGTANYGYTF.

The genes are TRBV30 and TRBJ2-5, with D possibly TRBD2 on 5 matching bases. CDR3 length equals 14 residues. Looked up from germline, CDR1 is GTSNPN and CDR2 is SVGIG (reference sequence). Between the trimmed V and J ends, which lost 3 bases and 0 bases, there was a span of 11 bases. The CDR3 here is CAWREGGHQETQYF. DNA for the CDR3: TGTGCCTGGAGAGAGGGCGGGCACCAAGAGACCCAGTACTTC.

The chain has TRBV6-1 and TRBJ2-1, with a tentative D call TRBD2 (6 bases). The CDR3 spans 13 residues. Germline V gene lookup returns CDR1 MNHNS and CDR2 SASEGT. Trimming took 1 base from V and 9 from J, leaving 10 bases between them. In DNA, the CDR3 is TGTGCCAGCAGTGAAGATCGGGGAGGTGAGCAGTTCTTC. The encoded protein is CASSEDRGGEQFF.

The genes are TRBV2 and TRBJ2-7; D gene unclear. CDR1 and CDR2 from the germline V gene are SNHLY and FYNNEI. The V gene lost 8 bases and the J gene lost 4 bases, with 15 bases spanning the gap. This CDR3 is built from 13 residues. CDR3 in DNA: TGTGCCAGCGTTTGGCCCGTCGGATACGAGCAGTACTTC. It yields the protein CASVWPVGYEQYF.

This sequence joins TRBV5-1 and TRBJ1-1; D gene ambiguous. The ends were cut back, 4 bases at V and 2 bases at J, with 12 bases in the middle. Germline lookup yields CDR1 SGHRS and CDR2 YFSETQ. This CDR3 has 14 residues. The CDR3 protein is CASSSNSVNTEAFF. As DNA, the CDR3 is TGCGCCAGCAGCAGTAATTCAGTTAACACTGAAGCTTTCTTT.

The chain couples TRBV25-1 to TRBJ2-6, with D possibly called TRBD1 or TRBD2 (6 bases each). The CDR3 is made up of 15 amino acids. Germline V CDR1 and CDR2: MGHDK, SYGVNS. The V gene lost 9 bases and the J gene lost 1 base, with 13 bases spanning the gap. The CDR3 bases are TGTGCCAGTGCCGAGGGGGGATCTGGGGCCAACGTCCTGACTTTC. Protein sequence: CASAEGGSGANVLTF.

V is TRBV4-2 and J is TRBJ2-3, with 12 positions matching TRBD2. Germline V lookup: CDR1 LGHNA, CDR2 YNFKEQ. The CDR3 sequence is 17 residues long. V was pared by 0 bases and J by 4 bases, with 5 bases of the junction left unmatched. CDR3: CASSQDLAGGRADTQYF. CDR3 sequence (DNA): TGTGCCAGCAGCCAAGATCTAGCGGGGGGGCGGGCAGATACGCAGTATTTT.

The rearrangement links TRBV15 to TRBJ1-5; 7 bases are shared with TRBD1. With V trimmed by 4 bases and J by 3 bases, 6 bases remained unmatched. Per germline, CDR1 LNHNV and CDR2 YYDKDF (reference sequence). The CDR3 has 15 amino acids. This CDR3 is CATSNRQGINQPQHF. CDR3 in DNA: TGTGCCACCAGCAACCGACAGGGCATCAATCAGCCCCAGCATTTT.

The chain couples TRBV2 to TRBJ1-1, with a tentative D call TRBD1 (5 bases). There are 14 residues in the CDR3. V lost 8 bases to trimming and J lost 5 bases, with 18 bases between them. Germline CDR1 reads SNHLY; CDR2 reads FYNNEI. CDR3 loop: CASALGGARTEAFF. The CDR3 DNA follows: TGTGCCAGCGCCCTGGGTGGGGCTCGAACTGAAGCTTTCTTT.